This is a list of T cell receptor beta chains from one sample in a study of vaccination and CD4 T cells after COVID-19. Antigen specificity for these receptors is unknown. MiXCR, run by TCRdb on the PCR reads, gives a single entry per CDR3 protein. This sample carries 2,500 to 4,000 distinct CDR3 sequences, approximately 80% of them seen once, and the ten largest clones take 39%. Sequences were obtained from CD4+ T cells from blood, cultured in vitro. Receptors originate from a human donor who had recovered from COVID-19. Each CDR3 is given with its conserved first and last residue. Fields, in order: D gene, J gene, V gene, clone size, CDR3 DNA, CDR3 protein. A D gene is named only where the DNA matches it firmly. Only part of the rows carry a size: once, few, many, or a class if the clone is expanded.

>-|TRBJ2-7|TRBV27|-
TGTGCCAGCAGTTTATCGAATGCAGGGATCTCCTACGAGCAGTACTTC
CASSLSNAGISYEQYF
>-|TRBJ1-5|TRBV7-2|-
TGTGCCAGCAGCTTACTAGGATCCAATCAGCCCCAGCATTTT
CASSLLGSNQPQHF
>-|TRBJ2-7|TRBV6-1|-
TGTGCCAGCAGGCGCGGACGGGCCTACGAGCAGTACTTC
CASRRGRAYEQYF
>TRBD2|TRBJ2-5|TRBV20-1|-
TGCAGTGCTAGAGATCGATTAGCGGGCCACGAGACCCAGTACTTC
CSARDRLAGHETQYF
>TRBD2|TRBJ2-7|TRBV2|-
TGTGCCAGCAGTGAAGCCGGCGGGGGGCCCTACGAGCAGTACTTC
CASSEAGGGPYEQYF
>TRBD1|TRBJ1-6|TRBV20-1|-
TGCAGTGCCCAGCGGGGACAGTACCGTAATTCACCCCTCCACTTT
CSAQRGQYRNSPLHF
>-|TRBJ1-1|TRBV20-1|-
TGCAGCGCCAAACCATGGGACACTGAAGCTTTCTTT
CSAKPWDTEAFF
>-|TRBJ1-2|TRBV12-5|-
TGTGCTAGTGGTTTGTGGGACTCCTATGGCTACACCTTC
CASGLWDSYGYTF
>TRBD1|TRBJ1-1|TRBV19|-
TGTGCCAGTAGTAGGCGGACAGGGGGCTATCTGAACACTGAAGCTTTCTTT
CASSRRTGGYLNTEAFF
>-|TRBJ2-2|TRBV7-3|once
TGTGCCAGCAGTAGCGACACCGGGGAGCTGTTTTTT
CASSSDTGELFF
>-|TRBJ1-5|TRBV7-2|-
TGTGCCAGCAGCTTATCGTGGAGCAATCAGCCCCAGCATTTT
CASSLSWSNQPQHF
>-|TRBJ1-1|TRBV7-2|-
TGTGCCAGCAGCCTAAGATGGAACACTGAAGCTTTCTTT
CASSLRWNTEAFF